This T cell receptor (beta chain) came from a study of blood T cells in healthy people across ages. The authors ran a second PCR of roughly 6 to 12 cycles using a sample-barcoded 5' primer and a J-beta primer mix. Every cDNA was tagged by a template-switch adaptor with 12 random nucleotides. TCRdb recomputed calls from the 5' RACE reads with MiXCR, one row per CDR3 protein. The sample carries about a million distinct CDR3 sequences, about 51% recorded once. Broader study findings: Long-lived donors exceeded aged donors in naive CD4+ cells and diversity. It was not possible, with unsorted PBMCs, to conclusively compare naive and antigen-experienced cells.

This clonotype has only a few counts. The antigen remains unidentified. The TCR sequence derives from a woman aged 55-69 years in good health. Sequencing was performed on blood.

The chain's CDR3 is CASNKGAAGEQYF. The CDR3 DNA sequence: TGTGCCAGCAATAAGGGGGCCGCAGGCGAGCAGTACTTC. The chain employs TRBV6-1 and TRBJ2-7, with 7 nucleotides matching TRBD1. V trimming: 7 bases; J trimming: 6 bases; junction bases outside the gene matches: 9. Per the germline V gene, CDR1 is MNHNS and CDR2 is SASEGT. There are 13 residues in the CDR3.